Listed below are T cell receptor beta chains from one sample, sequenced in a study of T cells after yellow fever vaccination. Each CDR3 protein gets one entry after TCRdb re-called the 5' RACE reads with MiXCR. The sample holds around 88,000 distinct CDR3 sequences, roughly 13% seen once. This specimen consisted of CD8+ T cells not binding an NS4B(214-222) dextramer, sorted from PBMCs, obtained approximately 22 days after the first yellow fever vaccination. These receptors came from a young man who received the YFV17D yellow fever vaccine. Both conserved end residues are part of each CDR3. The D gene is left open where the match is weak. A row's size may be missing; if present it is once, few, many or a size class.

DNA: TGTGCCAGCAGGCCAACCTCGACAGGGGGCACCGGGGAGCTGTTTTTT; CDR3: CASRPTSTGGTGELFF; size: once; V: TRBV6-1; length: 16; D: TRBD1; J: TRBJ2-2
DNA: TGTGCCAGCAGCCAGCGGCCCTCGCAGGGTTGGCAAACAGATACGCAGTATTTT; CDR3: CASSQRPSQGWQTDTQYF; size: -; V: TRBV11-1; length: 18; D: -; J: TRBJ2-3
DNA: TGTGCCAGCAGCAGTACAGGGTACTATGGCTACACCTTC; CDR3: CASSSTGYYGYTF; size: few; V: TRBV12-3/TRBV12-4; length: 13; D: -; J: TRBJ1-2
DNA: TGTGCCAGCAGTTTATTTGGGAAATACGAGCAGTACTTC; CDR3: CASSLFGKYEQYF; size: few; V: TRBV28; length: 13; D: -; J: TRBJ2-7
DNA: TGTGCCAGTATAGGAAGATCTTGGACTGAAGCTTTCTTT; CDR3: CASIGRSWTEAFF; size: -; V: TRBV19; length: 13; D: -; J: TRBJ1-1
DNA: TGTGCCAGCAGCCCGGACCGGGTCTACAATGAGCAGTTCTTC; CDR3: CASSPDRVYNEQFF; size: -; V: TRBV7-6; length: 14; D: -; J: TRBJ2-1
DNA: TGTGCCAGCAGCCCAAGGGCCGGAGAGAATGAAGCTTTCTTT; CDR3: CASSPRAGENEAFF; size: -; V: TRBV3-1; length: 14; D: -; J: TRBJ1-1
DNA: TGTGCCAGCAGTTTATATGGGGCCTACCAAGAGACCCAGTACTTC; CDR3: CASSLYGAYQETQYF; size: few; V: TRBV27; length: 15; D: -; J: TRBJ2-5
DNA: TGCGCCAGCAGCCAGTCCCTCGGGGCCTACCACGAGCAGTACTTC; CDR3: CASSQSLGAYHEQYF; size: few; V: TRBV4-1; length: 15; D: -; J: TRBJ2-7
DNA: TGTGCCAGCAGTTACCAAGCGGGGGGGCGTACCGGGGAGCTGTTTTTT; CDR3: CASSYQAGGRTGELFF; size: -; V: TRBV6-5; length: 16; D: TRBD2; J: TRBJ2-2
DNA: TGTGCCAGCAGTTTACGGGCCCAAGAGACCCAGTACTTC; CDR3: CASSLRAQETQYF; size: few; V: TRBV28; length: 13; D: -; J: TRBJ2-5
DNA: TGTGCCACCAGTGAATATGGCGGGGGTCTGTACAATGAGCAGTTCTTC; CDR3: CATSEYGGGLYNEQFF; size: once; V: TRBV24-1; length: 16; D: TRBD2; J: TRBJ2-1
DNA: TGCAGTGCTAGTCGCCGGGCTCCTGGAAACACCATATATTTT; CDR3: CSASRRAPGNTIYF; size: few; V: TRBV20-1; length: 14; D: -; J: TRBJ1-3
DNA: TGTGCCAGCAGCCCACATTTCGGGGAGCTGTTTTTT; CDR3: CASSPHFGELFF; size: few; V: TRBV7-9; length: 12; D: -; J: TRBJ2-2
DNA: TGCGCCAGCAGCTTCTCTGGGGCCAACGTCCTGACTTTC; CDR3: CASSFSGANVLTF; size: -; V: TRBV4-3; length: 13; D: -; J: TRBJ2-6
DNA: TGTGCCAGCTCACCGTACAGGGGCCTGGACAAGGCTGAAGCTTTCTTT; CDR3: CASSPYRGLDKAEAFF; size: few; V: TRBV18; length: 16; D: TRBD1; J: TRBJ1-1
DNA: TGTGCCAGCAGCTCGACAGGGGGCGATGAGCAGTTCTTC; CDR3: CASSSTGGDEQFF; size: many; V: TRBV11-2; length: 13; D: TRBD1; J: TRBJ2-1